The present T cell receptor beta chain was sequenced within a study of PD-L1 blockade in urothelial cancer. Study-wide points: Sub-median blood TCR clonality before treatment predicted longer survival.

This CDR3 is built from 15 residues. Germline V lookup: CDR1 MDHEN, CDR2 SYDVKM. The ends lost 4 bases at V and 4 bases at J; junction bases unmatched: 9. The protocol was immunoSEQ multiplex PCR, while the TCRdb copy is restricted to in-frame clones and leaves out a portion. The sample shows tens of thousands of clones, roughly 90% of them seen only once. Time point: pretreatment peripheral blood. This clone was detected once. The antigen remains undetermined. The specimen comprised PBMCs, sampled around atezolizumab (anti-PD-L1) treatment. The clonotype was recovered from a man aged 55 to 69 with urothelial cancer. The chain carries TRBV28 and TRBJ1-2, with 7 bases fitting TRBD1. The CDR3 protein is CASSSSDRATYGYTF. Written as DNA, the CDR3 is TGTGCCAGCAGTTCGAGTGACAGGGCGACCTATGGCTACACCTTC.